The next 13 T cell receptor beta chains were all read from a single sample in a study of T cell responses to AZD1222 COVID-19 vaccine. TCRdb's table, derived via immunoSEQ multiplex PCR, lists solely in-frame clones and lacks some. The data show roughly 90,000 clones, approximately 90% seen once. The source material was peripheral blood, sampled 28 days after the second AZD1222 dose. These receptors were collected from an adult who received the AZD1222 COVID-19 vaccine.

The CDR3 DNA reads as TGTGCCAGCAGCTTAACGGGAGGAGACACCGGGGAGCTGTTTTTT. Residues: CASSLTGGDTGELFF. This chain connects TRBV7-3 to TRBJ2-2; possible D gene TRBD2, 6 bases. Germline CDR1 SGHTA, CDR2 FQGTGA. The V and J ends lost 0 bases and 3 bases respectively, with 8 bases between them. This CDR3 has 15 residues.

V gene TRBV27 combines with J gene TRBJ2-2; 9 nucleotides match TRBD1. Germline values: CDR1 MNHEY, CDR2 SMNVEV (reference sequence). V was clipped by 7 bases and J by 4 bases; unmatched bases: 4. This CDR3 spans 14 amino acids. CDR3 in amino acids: CASTWTGATGELFF. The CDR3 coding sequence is TGTGCCAGCACCTGGACAGGGGCCACCGGGGAGCTGTTTTTT.

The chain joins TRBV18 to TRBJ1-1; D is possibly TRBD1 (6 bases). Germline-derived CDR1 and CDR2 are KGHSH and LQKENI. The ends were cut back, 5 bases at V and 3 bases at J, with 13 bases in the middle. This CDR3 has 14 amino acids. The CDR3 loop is CASSFGQSHTEAFF. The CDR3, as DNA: TGTGCCAGCTCATTCGGACAGAGCCACACTGAAGCTTTCTTT. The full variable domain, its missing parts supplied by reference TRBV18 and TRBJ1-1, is NAGVMQNPRHLVRRRGQEARLRCSPMKGHSHVYWYRQLPEEGLKFMVYLQKENIIDESGMPKERFSAEFPKEGPSILRIQQVVRGDSAAYFCASSFGQSHTEAFFGQGTRLTVV.

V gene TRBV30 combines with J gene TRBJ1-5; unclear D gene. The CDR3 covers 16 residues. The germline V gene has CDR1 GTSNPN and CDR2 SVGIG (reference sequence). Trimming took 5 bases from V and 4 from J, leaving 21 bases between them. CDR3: CAWSRGREGLNQPQHF. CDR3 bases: TGTGCCTGGTCACGAGGGAGGGAGGGCTTAAATCAGCCCCAGCATTTT.

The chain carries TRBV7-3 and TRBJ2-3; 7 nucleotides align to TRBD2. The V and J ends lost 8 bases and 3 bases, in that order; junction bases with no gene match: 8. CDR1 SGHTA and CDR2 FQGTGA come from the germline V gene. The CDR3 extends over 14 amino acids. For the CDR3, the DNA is TGTGCCAGCGGCTCGCGGGGGATTACAGATACGCAGTATTTT. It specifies CASGSRGITDTQYF.

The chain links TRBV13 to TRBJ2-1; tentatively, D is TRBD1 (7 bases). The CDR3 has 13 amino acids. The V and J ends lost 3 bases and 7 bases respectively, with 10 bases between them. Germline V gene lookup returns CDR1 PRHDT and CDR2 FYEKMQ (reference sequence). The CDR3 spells CASSLTGRNEQFF. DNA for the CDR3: TGTGCCAGCAGCTTGACAGGGAGGAATGAGCAGTTCTTC.

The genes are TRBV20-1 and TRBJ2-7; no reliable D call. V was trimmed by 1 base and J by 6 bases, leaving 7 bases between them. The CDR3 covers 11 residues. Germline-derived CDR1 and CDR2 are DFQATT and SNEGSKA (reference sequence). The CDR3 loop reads CSARAEVEQYF. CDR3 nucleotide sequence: TGCAGTGCTAGAGCCGAGGTCGAGCAGTACTTC.

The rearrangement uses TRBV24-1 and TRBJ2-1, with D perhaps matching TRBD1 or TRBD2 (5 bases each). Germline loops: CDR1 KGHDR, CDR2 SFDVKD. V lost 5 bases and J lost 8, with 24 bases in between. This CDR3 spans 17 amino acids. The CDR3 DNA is TGTGCCACCAGTGCATCCGGGCAGGGAGTGATTAGGGATGAGCAGTTCTTC. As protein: CATSASGQGVIRDEQFF.

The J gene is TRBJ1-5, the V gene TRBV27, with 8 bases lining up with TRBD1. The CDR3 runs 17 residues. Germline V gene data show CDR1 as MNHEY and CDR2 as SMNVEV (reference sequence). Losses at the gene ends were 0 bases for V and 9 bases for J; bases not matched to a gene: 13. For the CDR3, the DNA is TGTGCCAGCAGTTTATCCTCGCCAGGGGGCAGGTTACTGCCCCAGCATTTT. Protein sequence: CASSLSSPGGRLLPQHF.

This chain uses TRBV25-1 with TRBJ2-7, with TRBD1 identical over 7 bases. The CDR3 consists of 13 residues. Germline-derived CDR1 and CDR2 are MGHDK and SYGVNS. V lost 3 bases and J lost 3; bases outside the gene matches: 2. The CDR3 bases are TGTGCCAGCAGTGATTGGGACAGCTACGAGCAGTACTTC. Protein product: CASSDWDSYEQYF.

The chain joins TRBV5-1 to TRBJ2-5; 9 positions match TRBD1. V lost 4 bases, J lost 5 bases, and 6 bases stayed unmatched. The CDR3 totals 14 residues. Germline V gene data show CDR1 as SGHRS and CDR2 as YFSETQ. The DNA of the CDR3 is TGCGCCAGCAGCCCACAGGGGGCAGGGGAGACCCAGTACTTC. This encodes CASSPQGAGETQYF.

The CDR3 protein is CASSLSVAWYEGYTF. In DNA form, the CDR3 reads TGTGCCAGCAGTTTATCTGTCGCCTGGTACGAGGGCTACACCTTC. The chain uses TRBV27 and TRBJ1-2; D is unresolved. Germline V gene lookup returns CDR1 MNHEY and CDR2 SMNVEV (reference sequence). The CDR3 loop spans 15 amino acids. Trimming took off 0 bases at V and 8 bases at J, with 16 bases between the two ends.

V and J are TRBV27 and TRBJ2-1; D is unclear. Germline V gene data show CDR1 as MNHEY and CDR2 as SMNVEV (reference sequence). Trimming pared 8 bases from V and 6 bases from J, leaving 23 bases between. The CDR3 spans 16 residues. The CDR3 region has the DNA TGTGCCAGCCGTCCCTGGGCAGCAGTAGGCAGCAATGAGCAGTTCTTC. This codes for CASRPWAAVGSNEQFF.